Following are 29 T cell receptor beta chains from one sample sequenced in a study of blood T cells in healthy people across ages. Then a second PCR, running about 7 to 11 cycles, was carried out with a sample-barcoded 5' primer and a J-beta primer mix. A single record per CDR3 protein comes from TCRdb applying MiXCR to the 5' RACE reads. The repertoire consists of around 1.7 million distinct CDR3 sequences, with roughly 27% occurring once and the leading ten covering 7.7%. Sequences were obtained from blood. The source is a woman between 25 and 40 years old in good health.

This clonotype was seen a few times. The chain recombines TRBV28 with TRBJ2-4; 11 bases are shared with TRBD1. The J call is in doubt because the DNA end fits TRBJ2-7 better. The CDR3 has 17 amino acids. Germline values: CDR1 MDHEN, CDR2 SYDVKM. CDR3 DNA sequence: TGTGCCAGCAGTTTATCAGCTGGAGGGACAGGGGGGCGCGAGCAGTACTTC. This codes for CASSLSAGGTGGREQYF.

Worth noting for this clonotype: At one end the junction does not follow the germline gene, possibly because of a read error. This rearrangement joins TRBV10-3 to TRBJ1-5; D might be TRBD1 (6 bases). CDR3 length equals 13 residues. Germline CDR1 and CDR2: ENHRY and SYGVKD. Here the CDR3 DNA reads TGTGCCGTCAGGGGTACGGAAGGTCAGCCCCAGCATTTT. Protein product: CAVRGTEGQPQHF.

This clonotype turned up a few times. V and J are TRBV20-1 and TRBJ1-2; D remains ambiguous. The CDR3 covers 13 residues. CDR1 is DFQATT, CDR2 SNEGSKA, per germline (reference sequence). V shed 6 bases and J shed 1 base, with 12 bases lying between them. CDR3 sequence: CSAWNTFNYGYTF. CDR3 DNA: TGCAGTGCCTGGAACACCTTTAACTATGGCTACACCTTC.

This clonotype came up many times. The V and J genes are TRBV11-2 and TRBJ2-5, with 7 bases identical to TRBD1. This CDR3 spans 13 amino acids. The V gene end was trimmed by 6 bases and the J gene end by 4 bases; junction bases not matched to a gene: 5. Germline lookup yields CDR1 SGHAT and CDR2 FQNNGV. CDR3 amino acids: CASSRDRAETQYF. The CDR3 DNA sequence: TGTGCCAGCAGTCGAGACAGGGCAGAGACCCAGTACTTC.

This clonotype has more than one count but fewer than ten. V and J are TRBV7-2 and TRBJ2-1, with TRBD2 identical over 8 bases. The CDR3 sequence is 14 residues long. The V and J ends lost 5 bases and 12 bases, in that order; junction bases with no gene match: 12. The germline gives CDR1 SGHTA, CDR2 FQGNSA. Here the CDR3 reads CASSPRGIGGVQFF. The CDR3 region has the DNA TGTGCCAGCAGCCCACGGGGTATCGGGGGGGTGCAGTTCTTC.

V usage is TRBV5-1 and J usage is TRBJ1-2; a weak D match, TRBD1 (5 bases). Germline V gene lookup returns CDR1 SGHRS and CDR2 YFSETQ. V lost 3 bases to trimming and J lost 1 base, with 16 bases between them. The CDR3 runs 16 residues. The CDR3 region has the DNA TGCGCCAGCAGCTCTGGGGCGGGGGAATTTAACTATGGCTACACCTTC. This codes for CASSSGAGEFNYGYTF. Filled out from reference TRBV5-1 and TRBJ1-2, the complete variable domain reads KAGVTQTPRYLIKTRGQQVTLSCSPISGHRSVSWYQQTPGQGLQFLFEYFSETQRNKGNFPGRFSGRQFSNSRSEMNVSTLELGDSALYLCASSSGAGEFNYGYTFGSGTRLTVV.

This clonotype was seen only once. A single base separates this from a much larger clone, so it may be a read error. This chain connects TRBV24-1 to TRBJ2-4; 8 bases agree with TRBD1. The DNA end is a closer match to TRBJ2-7, so the J assignment may be wrong. The CDR3 length is 15 residues. Germline lookup yields CDR1 KGHDR and CDR2 SFDVKD. The CDR3 DNA sequence: TGTGCCACCAGTGATTCCGGGACAGGTCGAAACGAGCAGTACTTC. It yields the protein CATSDSGTGRNEQYF.

J is TRBJ1-2 and V is TRBV29-1; D remains unclear. V shed 1 base and J shed 5 bases, with 17 bases lying between them. The CDR3 is 15 residues long. The germline gives CDR1 SQVTM, CDR2 ANQGSEA. In DNA, the CDR3 is TGCAGCGTTGAAGGACTTTACCTTGGTAGTTATGGCTACACCTTC. Protein product: CSVEGLYLGSYGYTF.

The chain carries TRBV14 and TRBJ2-7; the match to TRBD2 covers 8 bases. The CDR3 has 15 residues. Germline V lookup: CDR1 SGHDN, CDR2 FVKESK. Trimming removed 1 base from V and 4 bases from J; junction bases left unmatched: 6. CDR3 protein: CASSQGGSGIYEQYF. The DNA of the CDR3 is TGTGCCAGCAGCCAAGGGGGTAGCGGGATTTACGAGCAGTACTTC.

This clonotype was detected once. A read error is possible here, since a much larger clone lies one base away. V is TRBV20-1 and J is TRBJ2-5, with D possibly being TRBD1 (6 bases). CDR1 DFQATT and CDR2 SNEGSKA come from the germline V gene (reference sequence). The CDR3 has 14 residues. V lost 0 bases and J 5 bases, leaving 13 bases between the germline ends. The CDR3 loop is CSAREGALVETQYF. The CDR3 coding sequence is TGCAGTGCTAGAGAGGGGGCCCTGGTTGAGACCCAGTACTTC.

In its sample, this clonotype was seen once. The V gene is TRBV28, the J gene TRBJ1-1, with TRBD1 as a possible D gene (6 bases). Trimming shortened V by 7 bases and J by 1 base, and 13 bases separated the two germline ends. Per the germline V gene, CDR1 is MDHEN and CDR2 is SYDVKM. The CDR3 is made up of 14 amino acids. This CDR3 reads CASTLRTENTEAFF. In nucleotides, the CDR3 is TGTGCCAGCACCCTCCGGACAGAGAACACTGAAGCTTTCTTT.

The chain couples TRBV12-3 or TRBV12-4 to TRBJ1-2, with D hard to call. Trimming removed 3 bases at V and 7 bases at J, with 9 bases between. The length of the CDR3 is 12 residues. In DNA, the CDR3 is TGTGCCAGCAGTTTCGGGGAGGCTGGCTACACCTTC. It encodes CASSFGEAGYTF.

The chain joins TRBV7-2 to TRBJ1-2; no definite D call. This CDR3 comprises 13 residues. Trimming cost V 5 bases and J 4 bases, with 11 bases left between them. Germline loops: CDR1 SGHTA, CDR2 FQGNSA. This CDR3 reads CASSGNGPYGYTF. CDR3 bases: TGTGCCAGCAGCGGCAATGGGCCCTATGGCTACACCTTC.

The chain uses TRBV20-1 and TRBJ2-3; 8 bases match TRBD1. Germline CDR1 and CDR2: DFQATT and SNEGSKA (reference sequence). CDR3 size: 16 residues. The trim removed 6 bases at V and 0 bases at J, leaving 11 bases unmatched. The CDR3 sequence is CSAGKEGDRSTDTQYF. The CDR3 nucleotides are TGCAGTGCCGGGAAAGAGGGGGACAGGAGCACAGATACGCAGTATTTT.

This clonotype was counted between two and nine times. V is TRBV5-1 and J is TRBJ2-2; 7 nucleotides line up with TRBD2. Germline V gives CDR1 SGHRS, CDR2 YFSETQ. Unmatched junction bases numbered 5, after V lost 2 bases and J lost 4 bases. The CDR3 runs to 15 residues. The CDR3 here is CASSLGLVGTGELFF. CDR3 nucleotides: TGCGCCAGCAGCTTAGGACTAGTCGGCACCGGGGAGCTGTTTTTT.

This clonotype was counted ten times or more. This chain connects TRBV29-1 to TRBJ2-7, with TRBD1 matching over 9 bases. Germline CDR1 SQVTM, CDR2 ANQGSEA. V lost 6 bases to trimming and J lost 0 bases; unmatched junction nucleotides: 9. The length of the CDR3 is 15 residues. CDR3 DNA sequence: TGCAGCGTGATGGGGGACAGGGCGAGCTCCTACGAGCAGTACTTC. Encoded protein: CSVMGDRASSYEQYF.

A note on this clonotype: A read error may account for a junction end that differs from germline. This rearrangement joins TRBV9 to TRBJ1-5; D ambiguous. The germline CDR1 and CDR2 sequences are SGDLS and YYNGEE. This CDR3 is 14 amino acids long. This CDR3 is CARSVSYSNQPQHF. The CDR3 DNA is TGTGCCAGGAGCGTATCTTATAGCAATCAGCCCCAGCATTTT. The variable domain in full, completed from reference TRBV9 and TRBJ1-5, reads DSGVTQTPKHLITATGQRVTLRCSPRSGDLSVYWYQQSLDQGLQFLIQYYNGEERAKGNILERFSAQQFPDLHSELNLSSLELGDSALYFCARSVSYSNQPQHFGDGTRLSIL.

The genes are TRBV10-2 and TRBJ2-1, with 7 nucleotides matching TRBD2. The trim removed 3 bases at V and 5 bases at J, leaving 4 bases unmatched. The CDR3 has 14 residues. Germline V gives CDR1 WSHSY, CDR2 SAAADI. The CDR3 DNA reads TGCGCCAGCAGTGAACTAGCGAGCGACAATGAGCAGTTCTTC. Its protein is CASSELASDNEQFF.

Concerning this clonotype itself: A read error is possible here, since a much larger clone lies one base away. This chain links TRBV5-1 with TRBJ2-7, with D possibly matching TRBD1 (6 bases). The J call is in doubt because the DNA end fits TRBJ2-1 better. Germline CDR1 is SGHRS and CDR2 is YFSETQ. The CDR3 is 14 amino acids. For the CDR3, the DNA is TGCGCCAGCAGTTCATCCGCCACAGGGTACGAGCAGTTCTTC. The encoded protein is CASSSSATGYEQFF.

This clonotype was counted many times. The chain carries TRBV5-5 and TRBJ2-1; tentatively, D is TRBD2 (6 bases). Germline assignment: CDR1 SGHKS and CDR2 YYEKEE (reference sequence). Trimming removed 6 bases at V and 6 bases at J, with 19 bases between. The CDR3 length is 15 residues. The CDR3: CASNLLALGGNEQFF. The CDR3 bases are TGTGCCAGCAACCTACTGGCCCTCGGGGGCAATGAGCAGTTCTTC.

This clonotype has a count of ten or more. V and J are TRBV3-1 and TRBJ2-1, with 12 bases lining up with TRBD2. Looked up from germline, CDR1 is LGHDT and CDR2 is YNNKEL (reference sequence). V gave up 5 bases and J gave up 5 bases; unmatched junction bases: 4. The CDR3 is made up of 15 amino acids. As DNA, the CDR3 is TGTGCCAGCAGCACGACTAGCGGGGGACACAATGAGCAGTTCTTC. Protein: CASSTTSGGHNEQFF.

The chain couples TRBV2 to TRBJ2-1, with D maybe TRBD2 (5 bases). The V and J ends lost 7 bases and 2 bases respectively, with 9 bases between them. CDR1 and CDR2 from the germline V gene are SNHLY and FYNNEI. CDR3 length: 13 amino acids. The CDR3 nucleotides are TGTGCCAGCACCGGACTCCCCTACAATGAGCAGTTCTTC. This gives the protein CASTGLPYNEQFF.

On this clonotype itself: A much larger clone differs from this one at a single base, so this may be a read error. The chain employs TRBV6-4 and TRBJ2-3; 7 positions match TRBD1. The germline gives CDR1 MRHNA, CDR2 SNTAGT. The CDR3 loop spans 13 amino acids. CDR3 loop: CASSPGQRDAQYF. DNA for the CDR3: TGTGCCAGCAGCCCGGGACAGAGAGATGCGCAGTATTTT.

The count of this clonotype is one. The chain uses TRBV6-5 and TRBJ2-1; possible D gene TRBD1, 7 bases. Germline CDR1 is MNHEY and CDR2 is SVGAGI. The CDR3 spans 12 residues. V was trimmed by 7 bases and J by 10 bases, leaving 14 bases between them. The DNA for the CDR3 is TGTGCCAGCACCACAGGGGCGGGGGAGCAGTTCTTC. This encodes CASTTGAGEQFF.

This clonotype was counted ten times or more. The genes are TRBV6-5 and TRBJ2-3; 7 bases match TRBD2. Unmatched junction bases numbered 6, after V lost 6 bases and J lost 0 bases. There are 15 residues in the CDR3. Germline V gene data show CDR1 as MNHEY and CDR2 as SVGAGI. The CDR3 nucleotides read TGTGCCAGCAGCGAATGGGGGGGGAGCACAGATACGCAGTATTTT. Translated: CASSEWGGSTDTQYF.

The table lists this clonotype with a few counts. A junction end diverges from the germline sequence, so it may reflect a read error. The chain has TRBV20-1 and TRBJ2-1; D is unresolved. CDR3 length equals 11 residues. Germline V CDR1 and CDR2: DFQATT, SNEGSKA (reference sequence). CDR3 nucleotides: TGCAGTGCAAGAGGAGTCTATGAGCAGTTCTTC. Protein product: CSARGVYEQFF.

Comments on this clonotype: Possible read error: a much larger clone is one base away. This rearrangement joins TRBV12-3 or TRBV12-4 to TRBJ2-3; 10 bases agree with TRBD2. This CDR3 region has 16 residues. Germline trimming cut 6 bases from V and 4 bases from J; bases unmatched to any gene: 10. The CDR3 loop is CASRWVAGGLSDTQYF. DNA of the CDR3: TGTGCCAGCAGATGGGTAGCGGGGGGCCTATCAGATACGCAGTATTTT.

The CDR3 nucleotides read TGTGCCACCAGAACAGACACCGGGGAGCTGTTTTTT. This encodes CATRTDTGELFF. V and J are TRBV15 and TRBJ2-2, with D hard to call. The CDR3 runs to 12 residues. CDR1 is LNHNV and CDR2 is YYDKDF in the germline V gene (reference sequence). V gave up 6 bases and J gave up 3 bases, with 5 bases separating them.

This chain connects TRBV15 to TRBJ2-1; tentatively, D is TRBD2 (6 bases). Trimming shortened V by 0 bases and J by 6 bases, and 15 bases separated the two germline ends. The CDR3 has 16 residues. Looked up from germline, CDR1 is LNHNV and CDR2 is YYDKDF (reference sequence). DNA for the CDR3: TGTGCCACCAGCAGAGATCGATCAGGGCGGGGCAATGAGCAGTTCTTC. It translates to CATSRDRSGRGNEQFF.